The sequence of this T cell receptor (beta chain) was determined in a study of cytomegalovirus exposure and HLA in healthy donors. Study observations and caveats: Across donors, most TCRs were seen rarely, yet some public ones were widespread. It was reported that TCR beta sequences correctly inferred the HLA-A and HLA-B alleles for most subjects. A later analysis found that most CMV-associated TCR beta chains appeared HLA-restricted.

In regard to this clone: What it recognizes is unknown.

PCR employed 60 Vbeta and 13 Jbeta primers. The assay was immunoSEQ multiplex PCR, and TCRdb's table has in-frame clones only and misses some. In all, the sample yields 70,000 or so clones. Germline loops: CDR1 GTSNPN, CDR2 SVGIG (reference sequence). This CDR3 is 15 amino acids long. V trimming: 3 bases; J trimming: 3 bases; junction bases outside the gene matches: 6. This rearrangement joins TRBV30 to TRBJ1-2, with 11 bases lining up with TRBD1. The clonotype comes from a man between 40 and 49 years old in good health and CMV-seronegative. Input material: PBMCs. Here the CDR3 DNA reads TGTGCCTGGAGCGCCTGGACAGGGGGCGACTATGGCTACACCTTC. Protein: CAWSAWTGGDYGYTF.